These 22 T cell receptor beta chains originate from one sample sequenced in a study of OX40 agonist ivuxolimab in advanced cancers. Profiling relied on immunoSEQ multiplex PCR, and the TCRdb table lists in-frame clones only, not all of them. The data hold around 60,000 clones, with about 80% observed a single time. The specimen was CD4+ or CD8+ T cells sorted from blood, collected in a trial of the OX40 agonist ivuxolimab. The source of these receptors is an adult with an advanced solid tumor such as melanoma, head and neck, liver or kidney cancer.

The chain combines TRBV9 with TRBJ2-2; D not resolved. Germline V lookup: CDR1 SGDLS, CDR2 YYNGEE. V was cut by 0 bases and J by 1 base, with 4 bases left in between. The CDR3 length is 14 residues. CDR3 loop: CASSVGRNTGELFF. The CDR3 region has the DNA TGTGCCAGCAGCGTAGGTAGGAACACCGGGGAGCTGTTTTTT.

The V call is TRBV5-1, the J call TRBJ2-7; D may correspond to TRBD1 or TRBD2 (5 bases each). Trimming stripped 0 bases from V and 4 bases from J, with 17 bases between. CDR3 length: 16 amino acids. CDR1 and CDR2 from the germline V gene are SGHRS and YFSETQ. The CDR3 bases are TGCGCCAGCAGCTTGGAACCCGGGACGGGATTTTACGAGCAGTACTTC. This sequence encodes CASSLEPGTGFYEQYF.

The J gene is TRBJ2-2, the V gene TRBV19; no firm D call. This CDR3 spans 12 amino acids. Germline V CDR1 and CDR2: LNHDA, SQIVND (reference sequence). V was pared by 4 bases and J by 7 bases, with 7 bases between. The CDR3 sequence: CASSNGYGELFF. The CDR3 DNA is TGTGCCAGTAGTAACGGCTACGGGGAGCTGTTTTTT.

The genes are TRBV5-4 and TRBJ1-1, with D tentatively TRBD1 (5 bases). CDR1 is SGHNT, CDR2 YYREEE, per germline (reference sequence). This CDR3 spans 12 amino acids. V lost 1 base, J lost 5 bases, and 6 bases lay in between. Here the CDR3 DNA reads TGTGCCAGCAGCTTGCGGGGGACTGAAGCTTTCTTT. Translated: CASSLRGTEAFF.

Written as DNA, the CDR3 is TGCGCCAGCAGCTTCGGACAGGGGAGTACTGAAGCTTTCTTT. This encodes CASSFGQGSTEAFF. The rearrangement joins TRBV5-1 to TRBJ1-1, with 9 nucleotides matching TRBD1. Germline V gene sequence: CDR1 SGHRS, CDR2 YFSETQ. The junction had 4 bases not matched to a gene; V was cut back by 2 bases and J by 5 bases. This CDR3 comprises 14 residues.

This clone is medium-sized in the sample. The CDR3 region is CASSIDGFQPQHF. The DNA of the CDR3 is TGTGCCAGTAGTATAGACGGGTTCCAGCCCCAGCATTTT. J is TRBJ1-5 and V is TRBV19; no definite D call. CDR1 LNHDA and CDR2 SQIVND come from the germline V gene (reference sequence). This CDR3 spans 13 amino acids. V lost 0 bases and J 7 bases, leaving 7 bases between the germline ends.

V and J are TRBV10-1 and TRBJ2-3, with 8 positions matching TRBD1. The CDR3 is made up of 14 amino acids. Trimming took 8 bases from V and 3 from J; bases not matched to a gene: 7. The V gene's germline CDR1 is WNHNN and CDR2 SYGVQD (reference sequence). The CDR3: CASSLGQGTDTQYF. In DNA, the CDR3 is TGCGCCAGCTCCCTCGGACAGGGAACAGATACGCAGTATTTT.

The chain carries TRBV6-6 and TRBJ1-2, with 9 bases identical to TRBD1. In germline, CDR1 is MNHNY, CDR2 SVGAGI (reference sequence). The CDR3 is made up of 15 amino acids. The ends lost 5 bases at V and 4 bases at J; junction bases unmatched: 8. CDR3 nucleotides: TGTGCCAGCAGTACCCCGGGACAGGGCATCTATGGCTACACCTTC. It codes for CASSTPGQGIYGYTF.

The chain recombines TRBV11-3 with TRBJ2-7; TRBD1 agrees at 7 bases. Germline-derived CDR1 and CDR2 are SGHNT and YENEEA. This CDR3 comprises 14 residues. Germline trimming cut 4 bases from V and 2 bases from J; bases unmatched to any gene: 5. In DNA form, the CDR3 reads TGTGCCAGCAGCTACCGGGACAGACCCTACGAGCAGTACTTC. Residues: CASSYRDRPYEQYF. Variable domain in full (rest from reference TRBV11-3 and TRBJ2-7): EAGVVQSPRYKIIEKKQPVAFWCNPISGHNTLYWYLQNLGQGPELLIRYENEEAVDDSQLPKDRFSAERLKGVDSTLKIQPAELGDSAVYLCASSYRDRPYEQYFGPGTRLTVT.

The J gene is TRBJ2-5, the V gene TRBV27, with D possibly being TRBD1 (5 bases). The germline CDR1 and CDR2 sequences are MNHEY and SMNVEV (reference sequence). The CDR3 has 13 residues. The germline V and J ends were trimmed by 4 bases and 4 bases, with 10 bases remaining between them. CDR3 sequence: CASSWQGRETQYF. DNA for the CDR3: TGTGCCAGCAGTTGGCAGGGCCGAGAGACCCAGTACTTC.

This clone was counted a single time. The rearrangement joins TRBV5-4 to TRBJ2-7, with 10 nucleotides matching TRBD1. The germline gives CDR1 SGHNT, CDR2 YYREEE (reference sequence). V lost 4 bases to trimming and J lost 2 bases; unmatched junction nucleotides: 9. The CDR3 length is 16 residues. The CDR3 protein is CASSEDRGLRTYEQYF. The DNA of the CDR3 is TGTGCCAGCAGCGAAGACAGGGGGCTTAGGACCTACGAGCAGTACTTC.

This chain uses TRBV15 with TRBJ2-6; D call uncertain. CDR1 LNHNV and CDR2 YYDKDF come from the germline V gene (reference sequence). Trimming shortened V by 4 bases and J by 0 bases, and 1 base separated the two germline ends. This CDR3 region has 13 residues. The CDR3 DNA sequence: TGTGCCACCAGCAACTCTGGGGCCAACGTCCTGACTTTC. As protein: CATSNSGANVLTF.

The chain couples TRBV2 to TRBJ2-1, with 7 bases aligning to TRBD2. V shed 2 bases and J 10 bases; nucleotides not matched to a gene: 11. Germline V gene data show CDR1 as SNHLY and CDR2 as FYNNEI. The CDR3 sequence is 15 residues long. CDR3 DNA: TGTGCCAGCAGTGAATCTAGCGGACCCCGAAGGGAGCAGTTCTTC. Amino acid sequence: CASSESSGPRREQFF.

V gene TRBV6-6 combines with J gene TRBJ1-3; 7 bases map to TRBD1. J was trimmed by 3 bases and V by 4 bases; bases with no gene match: 6. The CDR3 totals 15 residues. Germline values: CDR1 MNHNY, CDR2 SVGAGI (reference sequence). The CDR3 DNA reads as TGTGCCAGCAGTTTTGACAGGGCAAGTGGAAACACCATATATTTT. Its protein product is CASSFDRASGNTIYF.

The rearrangement joins TRBV19 to TRBJ2-2, with D possibly being TRBD2 (6 bases). Germline values: CDR1 LNHDA, CDR2 SQIVND (reference sequence). V was pared by 3 bases and J by 6 bases, with 8 bases between. The CDR3 totals 13 residues. CDR3 region: CASSMGGSGELFF. CDR3 sequence (DNA): TGTGCCAGTAGTATGGGGGGTTCCGGGGAGCTGTTTTTT.

J is TRBJ2-2 and V is TRBV18; no clear D. The CDR3 is 12 amino acids. Trimming shortened V by 4 bases and J by 8 bases, and 8 bases separated the two germline ends. Germline-derived CDR1 and CDR2 are KGHSH and LQKENI. The CDR3 DNA follows: TGTGCCAGCTCACGACCTCAGGGGGAGCTGTTTTTT. Amino acids: CASSRPQGELFF.

This chain joins TRBV2 and TRBJ2-1, with 11 bases aligning to TRBD2. CDR3 size: 14 residues. V lost 6 bases, J lost 9 bases, and 7 bases stayed unmatched. Germline loops: CDR1 SNHLY, CDR2 FYNNEI. DNA of the CDR3: TGTGCCAGCAGCGCGACTAGCGGGAAGGGTGAGCAGTTCTTC. This codes for CASSATSGKGEQFF.

This chain joins TRBV2 and TRBJ1-1; 9 bases fit TRBD1. The CDR3 length is 14 residues. From germline, CDR1 is SNHLY and CDR2 FYNNEI. The V gene end was trimmed by 7 bases and the J gene end by 8 bases; junction bases not matched to a gene: 11. This CDR3 reads CASTKLGTGQEAFF. Here the CDR3 DNA reads TGTGCCAGCACCAAACTCGGGACAGGGCAGGAAGCTTTCTTT.

This chain uses TRBV18 with TRBJ2-1; a weak D match, TRBD1 (6 bases). Germline V gene sequence: CDR1 KGHSH, CDR2 LQKENI. Trimming cost V 6 bases and J 6 bases, with 15 bases left between them. The CDR3 spans 14 residues. The CDR3 sequence is CASSRAGVVNEQFF. The CDR3 DNA reads TGTGCCAGCTCCCGGGCAGGGGTGGTCAATGAGCAGTTCTTC.

This clone was detected only a few times. This chain uses TRBV5-4 with TRBJ2-3, with D possibly TRBD1 on 5 matching bases. Trimming left V 4 bases short and J 1 base short, with 10 bases between. Looked up from germline, CDR1 is SGHNT and CDR2 is YYREEE (reference sequence). There are 14 residues in the CDR3. The CDR3 DNA sequence: TGTGCCAGCAGCGACCCACAGGGCACAGATACGCAGTATTTT. Translation: CASSDPQGTDTQYF.

The CDR3 loop reads CASSLRTPIYSPLHF. The CDR3 DNA follows: TGTGCCAGCAGCTTAAGAACCCCCATTTATTCACCCCTCCACTTT. The chain couples TRBV11-2 to TRBJ1-6; D is ambiguous. The CDR3 runs to 15 residues. Germline loops: CDR1 SGHAT, CDR2 FQNNGV. Trimming stripped 2 bases from V and 8 bases from J, with 13 bases between.

The chain links TRBV5-1 to TRBJ1-2, with TRBD1 matching over 9 bases. V was clipped by 0 bases and J by 5 bases; unmatched bases: 11. CDR3 size: 17 residues. The germline V gene encodes CDR1 SGHRS and CDR2 YFSETQ. Here the CDR3 reads CASSLGGTGMTLYGYTF. The CDR3 DNA reads as TGCGCCAGCAGCTTGGGAGGGACAGGGATGACGCTATATGGCTACACCTTC.